This T cell receptor (beta chain) was recorded in a study of blood T cell repertoires in COVID-19. Study as a whole: Symptom resolution, clearance, or two negative PCRs marked the recovered donors of Cohort 3. The United States, Italy and Spain provided the acute and convalescent COVID-19 samples.

How the authors handled the data: Amplification with reference gene primers provided the estimates of nucleated cell counts. Generated by immunoSEQ multiplex PCR, the TCRdb table keeps only in-frame clones and is missing some. V and J calls and clone size follow that table, whereas D and trimming were derived from the DNA. The sample includes 250,000 to 300,000 clones, 88% of them seen just once. The V segment lost 3 bases and the J segment 2 bases; nucleotides outside the gene matches: 5. Germline CDR1 and CDR2: LNHDA and SQIVND (reference sequence). The CDR3 extends over 15 amino acids. This sequence joins TRBV19 and TRBJ2-7, with 9 bases fitting TRBD2. This receptor was obtained from a woman aged 55-70 years in a cohort exposed to, infected with or recovered from COVID-19 (not recorded which). Sample: PBMCs or T cells enriched from blood (not recorded which). CDR3 region: CASSIRLAAPYEQYF. The CDR3 region has the DNA TGTGCCAGTAGTATCAGACTAGCGGCCCCCTACGAGCAGTACTTC.